The sequence of this T cell receptor beta chain was determined in a study of shared clonotypes between healthy human individuals. Study-level points and caveats: Non-shared clonotypes had lower generation probabilities than clonotypes shared by all four sorted-subset donors.

CDR1 and CDR2 (germline): SGHTS, YDEGEE. Trimming took off 1 base at V and 0 bases at J, with 4 bases between the two ends. The CDR3 sequence is 13 residues long. The DNA input per sorted-subset replicate PCR was roughly 0.2 ug, corresponding to some 33,000 T cell genomes. The assay was immunoSEQ multiplex PCR, and TCRdb's table has in-frame clones only and misses some. The data hold 2 million to 3 million clones, with 90% to 95% observed a single time. This clone has a single count. As yet, its antigen is unknown. Being one base from a much bigger clone, this may be a read error. The sequence came from a man younger than 30 in good health. Some clones in this sample may be carry-over from other donors' samples. Sequenced sample: naive CD4+ T cells from PBMCs. Subset: CD45RA+ positively selected. The V call is TRBV5-8, the J call TRBJ1-1; D ambiguous. The CDR3 DNA reads TGTGCCAGCAGCTTGACAGTGAACACTGAAGCTTTCTTT. It yields the protein CASSLTVNTEAFF. The full variable domain, in which reference TRBV5-8 and TRBJ1-1 provide the parts outside the CDR3, is EAGVTQSPTHLIKTRGQQATLRCSPISGHTSVYWYQQALGLGLQFLLWYDEGEERNRGNFPPRFSGRQFPNYSSELNVNALELEDSALYLCASSLTVNTEAFFGQGTRLTVV.